These 23 T cell receptor beta chains came from one sample sequenced in a study of blood T cell repertoires in COVID-19. Only in-frame clones appear in the TCRdb table, and some are missing; sequencing was by immunoSEQ multiplex PCR. The sample records about 9,900 clones, about 81% being singletons. Sequenced: peripheral blood. The receptor source for this set is a man in his sixties with active COVID-19.

This clone was observed a few times. The chain is built from TRBV18 and TRBJ1-1; possibly TRBD1 for D (5 bases). Between the trimmed V and J ends, which lost 5 bases and 4 bases, there was a span of 14 bases. This CDR3 comprises 14 residues. In germline, CDR1 is KGHSH, CDR2 LQKENI. Written as DNA, the CDR3 is TGTGCCAGCTCATCGGGGGTATCGGGCACTGAAGCTTTCTTT. Its protein is CASSSGVSGTEAFF.

V and J are TRBV7-8 and TRBJ2-6; 12 bases agree with TRBD1. Unmatched junction bases numbered 3, after V lost 4 bases and J lost 2 bases. The germline gives CDR1 SGHVS, CDR2 FQNEAQ. CDR3 size: 17 residues. The CDR3 DNA reads TGTGCCAGCAGCTCTGGGACAGGGGGCACTGGGGCCAACGTCCTGACTTTC. This codes for CASSSGTGGTGANVLTF. The variable domain in full, with the rest retrieved from reference TRBV7-8 and TRBJ2-6, is GAGVSQSPRYKVAKRGQDVALRCDPISGHVSLFWYQQALGQGPEFLTYFQNEAQLDKSGLPSDRFFAERPEGSVSTLKIQRTQQEDSAVYLCASSSGTGGTGANVLTFGAGSRLTVL.

The gene calls are TRBV5-1 and TRBJ2-5; the match to TRBD2 covers 10 bases. The J segment lost 2 bases and the V segment lost 0 bases, leaving 4 bases of the junction unmatched. Germline V gives CDR1 SGHRS, CDR2 YFSETQ. There are 16 residues in the CDR3. CDR3 in amino acids: CASSLGISGGQETQYF. Here the CDR3 DNA reads TGCGCCAGCAGCTTGGGAATTAGCGGGGGGCAAGAGACCCAGTACTTC.

V and J are TRBV10-3 and TRBJ1-6, with D possibly matching TRBD1 (5 bases). The CDR3 sequence is 15 residues long. Germline CDR1 ENHRY, CDR2 SYGVKD. The V and J ends lost 1 base and 9 bases respectively, with 13 bases between them. The CDR3 loop reads CAISEWEAGGSPLHF. The CDR3 DNA reads TGTGCCATCAGTGAGTGGGAGGCTGGGGGTTCACCCCTCCACTTT.

This clone is labeled as medium-sized. The gene calls are TRBV11-3 and TRBJ2-3; maybe TRBD1 (5 bases). This CDR3 is 15 amino acids long. V gave up 1 base and J gave up 3 bases, with 11 bases separating them. Germline CDR1 is SGHNT and CDR2 is YENEEA. The CDR3 DNA reads TGTGCCAGCAGCTTAGGGACCCCAGGGACAGATACGCAGTATTTT. Translating gives CASSLGTPGTDTQYF.

Here the CDR3 reads CASSQDQGGGGYTF. CDR3 in DNA: TGTGCCAGCAGCCAAGATCAGGGGGGCGGCGGCTACACCTTC. The chain employs TRBV14 and TRBJ1-2, with TRBD1 identical over 7 bases. The germline V gene encodes CDR1 SGHDN and CDR2 FVKESK. V lost 0 bases and J lost 8; bases outside the gene matches: 6. The CDR3 is made up of 14 amino acids.

This rearrangement joins TRBV6-1 to TRBJ1-2; 8 bases fit TRBD1. Germline-derived CDR1 and CDR2 are MNHNS and SASEGT. The ends lost 3 bases at V and 4 bases at J; junction bases unmatched: 1. The CDR3 consists of 13 residues. The CDR3 region has the DNA TGTGCCAGCAGTGATCAGGGGGCCTATGGCTACACCTTC. This translates into CASSDQGAYGYTF.

This clone was counted a few times. The chain joins TRBV6-1 to TRBJ2-7; D remains ambiguous. The V end lost 3 bases, the J end lost 5 bases, and 14 bases lay between the germline ends. The CDR3 loop spans 14 amino acids. Germline CDR1 MNHNS, CDR2 SASEGT. CDR3 nucleotide sequence: TGTGCCAGCAGTGACAGGCTCCATTTCAACGAGCAGTACTTC. It is translated as CASSDRLHFNEQYF.

The J gene is TRBJ2-2, the V gene TRBV7-3; D is perhaps TRBD2 (5 bases). The V gene lost 7 bases and the J gene lost 9 bases, with 24 bases spanning the gap. Germline loops: CDR1 SGHTA, CDR2 FQGTGA. The CDR3 consists of 16 residues. The CDR3 DNA follows: TGTGCCAGCACCGTTAGACGAGGGTTGGTGAACCGGGAGCTGTTTTTT. It is translated as CASTVRRGLVNRELFF.

The chain joins TRBV18 to TRBJ1-4; D possibly corresponds to TRBD1 (5 bases). CDR1 is KGHSH, CDR2 LQKENI, per germline. This CDR3 comprises 15 residues. Between the trimmed V and J ends, which lost 6 bases and 0 bases, there was a span of 11 bases. The DNA for the CDR3 is TGTGCCAGCTCTTTGGACATCCCAACTAATGAAAAACTGTTTTTT. Amino acids: CASSLDIPTNEKLFF.

This clone was detected only once. The V and J genes are TRBV18 and TRBJ2-3, with D unclear. Germline V gene lookup returns CDR1 KGHSH and CDR2 LQKENI. V was cut by 3 bases and J by 9 bases, with 16 bases left in between. This CDR3 spans 14 amino acids. The CDR3 bases are TGTGCCAGCTCACCTCAGGCTCCCCCCGGAACGCAGTATTTT. Its protein is CASSPQAPPGTQYF.

The rearrangement joins TRBV9 to TRBJ2-1; 8 bases fit TRBD2. CDR1 SGDLS and CDR2 YYNGEE come from the germline V gene. The CDR3 totals 15 residues. With V trimmed by 3 bases and J by 2 bases, 4 bases remained unmatched. CDR3 bases: TGTGCCAGCAGCGAACTAGCGGAGACCTACAATGAGCAGTTCTTC. Translation: CASSELAETYNEQFF. The full variable domain, with the rest looked up from reference TRBV9 and TRBJ2-1, is DSGVTQTPKHLITATGQRVTLRCSPRSGDLSVYWYQQSLDQGLQFLIQYYNGEERAKGNILERFSAQQFPDLHSELNLSSLELGDSALYFCASSELAETYNEQFFGPGTRLTVL.

This clone came up once. The chain couples TRBV28 to TRBJ1-5; 8 positions agree with TRBD1. Per germline, CDR1 MDHEN and CDR2 SYDVKM. Trimming at V came to 5 bases and at J to 7 bases, leaving 10 bases not matched to a gene. This CDR3 contains 15 residues. The CDR3 DNA sequence: TGTGCCAGCAGTCCCGGCCCAGGGGGCTGGCAGCCCCAGCATTTT. It is translated as CASSPGPGGWQPQHF.

The V gene is TRBV6-1, the J gene TRBJ1-4; D is possibly TRBD1 (6 bases). CDR3 length: 14 amino acids. Trimming shortened V by 3 bases and J by 1 base, and 6 bases separated the two germline ends. Germline V gene sequence: CDR1 MNHNS, CDR2 SASEGT. The CDR3 region is CASSDRGTNEKLFF. The CDR3 coding sequence is TGTGCCAGCAGTGACAGGGGAACTAATGAAAAACTGTTTTTT.

The J gene is TRBJ2-5, the V gene TRBV27, with 10 bases matching TRBD2. Germline V gives CDR1 MNHEY, CDR2 SMNVEV (reference sequence). The CDR3 is made up of 17 amino acids. The junction had 8 bases not matched to a gene; V was cut back by 2 bases and J by 2 bases. The CDR3 loop is CASSLRGLAGDQETQYF. The CDR3 DNA is TGTGCCAGCAGTTTAAGGGGTCTAGCGGGAGATCAAGAGACCCAGTACTTC.

The J gene is TRBJ1-5, the V gene TRBV6-5; 8 bases align to TRBD1. This CDR3 region has 14 residues. Germline V CDR1 and CDR2: MNHEY, SVGAGI. V dropped 5 bases and J dropped 6; count of bases not matched to a gene: 6. The CDR3 is CASSLDRGGQPQHF. The CDR3 DNA is TGTGCCAGCAGTCTCGACAGGGGAGGTCAGCCCCAGCATTTT.

The V and J genes are TRBV19 and TRBJ2-1; D may be TRBD1 (5 bases). CDR1 LNHDA and CDR2 SQIVND come from the germline V gene (reference sequence). Trimming took 5 bases from V and 2 from J, leaving 19 bases between them. This CDR3 has 17 amino acids. CDR3 bases: TGTGCCAGTAGTCCCCCCCGGCAGGGCCTTACCTACAATGAGCAGTTCTTC. As protein: CASSPPRQGLTYNEQFF. Variable domain in full (rest from reference TRBV19 and TRBJ2-1): DGGITQSPKYLFRKEGQNVTLSCEQNLNHDAMYWYRQDPGQGLRLIYYSQIVNDFQKGDIAEGYSVSREKKESFPLTVTSAQKNPTAFYLCASSPPRQGLTYNEQFFGPGTRLTVL.

The gene calls are TRBV11-2 and TRBJ2-7, with TRBD1 matching over 8 bases. Germline V CDR1 and CDR2: SGHAT, FQNNGV. CDR3 size: 16 residues. V lost 4 bases, J lost 4 bases, and 12 bases stayed unmatched. For the CDR3, the DNA is TGTGCCAGCAGCTCCTTGCGAGGACAGGGACAATACGAGCAGTACTTC. Residues: CASSSLRGQGQYEQYF.

The sample holds one count of this clone. V is TRBV2 and J is TRBJ1-4, with a weak D call TRBD1 (6 bases). Germline values: CDR1 SNHLY, CDR2 FYNNEI. V lost 5 bases, J lost 5 bases, and 15 bases lay in between. The CDR3 is 15 amino acids. The CDR3 DNA is TGTGCCAGCAGTCCCCCGACAGGCTCGAATGAAAAACTGTTTTTT. It encodes CASSPPTGSNEKLFF.

The chain links TRBV19 to TRBJ2-1; D is possibly TRBD1 (6 bases). Germline V gene data show CDR1 as LNHDA and CDR2 as SQIVND (reference sequence). The CDR3 is 14 residues long. V dropped 3 bases and J dropped 6 bases, with 12 bases sitting between them. As DNA, the CDR3 is TGTGCCAGTAGTATTACCGTACAGGGCAATGAGCAGTTCTTC. The encoded protein is CASSITVQGNEQFF.

V usage is TRBV7-9 and J usage is TRBJ1-1, with TRBD1 matching 7 bases. Germline CDR1 reads SEHNR; CDR2 reads FQNEAQ (reference sequence). This CDR3 is 15 amino acids long. The V gene end was trimmed by 2 bases and the J gene end by 1 base; junction bases not matched to a gene: 4. CDR3 region: CASSLMAGGNTEAFF. CDR3 sequence (DNA): TGTGCCAGCAGCTTAATGGCAGGGGGGAACACTGAAGCTTTCTTT.

This clone was counted only a few times. This chain joins TRBV5-1 and TRBJ2-6, with a possible D match to TRBD1 (5 bases). V lost 2 bases and J lost 2, with 8 bases in between. The CDR3 spans 15 residues. Germline CDR1 and CDR2: SGHRS and YFSETQ. CDR3 amino acids: CASSLQVTGANVLTF. The CDR3 bases are TGCGCCAGCAGCTTACAGGTTACTGGGGCCAACGTCCTGACTTTC.

The V and J genes are TRBV28 and TRBJ1-2; no reliable D call. The germline CDR1 and CDR2 sequences are MDHEN and SYDVKM. V was clipped by 1 base and J by 4 bases, with 13 bases between them. The CDR3 sequence is 15 residues long. The chain's CDR3 is CASSLLGRSGYGYTF. The CDR3 DNA follows: TGTGCCAGCAGTTTATTAGGGAGATCGGGCTATGGCTACACCTTC.